This paragraph covers one T cell receptor beta chain sequence. Germline CDR1 MDHEN, CDR2 SYDVKM. This CDR3 region has 16 residues. V dropped 5 bases and J dropped 7; count of bases not matched to a gene: 16. The entry originates in a study of control samples from healthy donors and cancer patients. Clones were sequenced by immunoSEQ multiplex PCR, and TCRdb holds only the in-frame ones, with some missing. Among approximately 220,000 clones listed, about 95% were seen once. The sample was blood. This rearrangement joins TRBV28 to TRBJ2-7; 8 nucleotides match TRBD2. This receptor was identified in a man in his fifties in good health. CDR3 coding DNA: TGTGCCAGCAGTCCCGCGGGGGGCAGGGGTAGTAGAGAGCAGTACGTC. Residues: CASSPAGGRGSREQYV.